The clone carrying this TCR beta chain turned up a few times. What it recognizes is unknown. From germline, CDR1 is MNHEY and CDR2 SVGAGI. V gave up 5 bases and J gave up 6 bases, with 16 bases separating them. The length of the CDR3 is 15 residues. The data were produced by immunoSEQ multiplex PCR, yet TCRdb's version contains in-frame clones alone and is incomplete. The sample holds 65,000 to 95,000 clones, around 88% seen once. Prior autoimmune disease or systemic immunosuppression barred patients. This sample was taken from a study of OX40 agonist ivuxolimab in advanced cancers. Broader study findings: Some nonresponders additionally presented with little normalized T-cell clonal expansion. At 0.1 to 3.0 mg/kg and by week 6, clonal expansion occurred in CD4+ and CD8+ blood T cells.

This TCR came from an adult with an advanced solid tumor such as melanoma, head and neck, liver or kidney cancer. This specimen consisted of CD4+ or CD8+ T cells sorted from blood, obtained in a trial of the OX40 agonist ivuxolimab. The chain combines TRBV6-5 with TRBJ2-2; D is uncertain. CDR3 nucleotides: TGTGCCAGCAGTCCTTTTTCCTCCTCCGCCGGGGAGCTGTTTTTT. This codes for CASSPFSSSAGELFF.